This TCR beta chain was identified in a study of blood T cell repertoires in COVID-19. Study information: Samples taken during acute and convalescent COVID-19 were collected in the United States, Italy and Spain. Sources were T cells, B-cell-depleted T cells, or PBMCs; the material itself was cDNA or gDNA.

This clone was seen only once. In the original processing: It was from reference gene primer amplification that nucleated cell counts were estimated. TCRdb's table, derived via immunoSEQ multiplex PCR, lists solely in-frame clones and lacks some. V, J and clone size are those of that table, while D and trimming were read from the DNA. The sample lists fewer than 350,000 clones, roughly 86% occurring once. The length of the CDR3 is 13 residues. Germline CDR1 is SGDLS and CDR2 is YYNGEE. V shed 4 bases and J shed 5 bases, with 12 bases lying between them. V and J are TRBV9 and TRBJ1-1; no reliable D call. The origin of this receptor is a woman between 50 and 59 years old who had recovered from COVID-19. Sequencing used peripheral blood. The CDR3 DNA sequence: TGTGCCAGCAGCCCACTCATGAGGACTGAAGCTTTCTTT. Translating it yields CASSPLMRTEAFF.